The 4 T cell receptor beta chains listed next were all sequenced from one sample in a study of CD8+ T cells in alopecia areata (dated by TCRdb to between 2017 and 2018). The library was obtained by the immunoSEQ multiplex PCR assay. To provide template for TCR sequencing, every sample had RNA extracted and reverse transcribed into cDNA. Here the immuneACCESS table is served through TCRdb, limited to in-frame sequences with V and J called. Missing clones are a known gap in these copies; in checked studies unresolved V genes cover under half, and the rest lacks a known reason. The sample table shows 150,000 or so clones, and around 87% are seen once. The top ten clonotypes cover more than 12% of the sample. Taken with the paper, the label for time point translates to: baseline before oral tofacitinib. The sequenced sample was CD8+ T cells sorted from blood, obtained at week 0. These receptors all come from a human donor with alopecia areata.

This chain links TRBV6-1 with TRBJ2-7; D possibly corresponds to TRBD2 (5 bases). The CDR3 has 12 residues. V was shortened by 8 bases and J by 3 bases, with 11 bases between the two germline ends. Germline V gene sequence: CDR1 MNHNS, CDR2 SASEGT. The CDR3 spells CASPDGDYEQYF. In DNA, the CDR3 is TGTGCCAGCCCGGACGGGGACTACGAGCAGTACTTC.

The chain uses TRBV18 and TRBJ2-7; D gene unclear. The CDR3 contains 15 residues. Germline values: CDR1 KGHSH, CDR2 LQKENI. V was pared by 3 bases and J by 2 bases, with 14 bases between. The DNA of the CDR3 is TGTGCCAGCTCACCTTCTTATTCAGGCCCCTACGAGCAGTACTTC. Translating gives CASSPSYSGPYEQYF.

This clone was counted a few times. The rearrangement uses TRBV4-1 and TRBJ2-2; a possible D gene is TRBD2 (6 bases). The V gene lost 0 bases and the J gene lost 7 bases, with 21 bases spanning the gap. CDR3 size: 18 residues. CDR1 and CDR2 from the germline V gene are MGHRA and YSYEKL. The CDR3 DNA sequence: TGCGCCAGCAGCCAAGAAAAATCGGGGGAATTCGGTGGCGGGGAGCTGTTTTTT. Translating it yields CASSQEKSGEFGGGELFF.

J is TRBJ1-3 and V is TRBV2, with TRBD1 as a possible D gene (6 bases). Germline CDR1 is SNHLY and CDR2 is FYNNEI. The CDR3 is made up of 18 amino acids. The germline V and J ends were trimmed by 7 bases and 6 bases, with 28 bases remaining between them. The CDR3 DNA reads TGTGCCAGCATTACCATCCGCCGGGACATCCAACTGGAAAACACCATATATTTT. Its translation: CASITIRRDIQLENTIYF.